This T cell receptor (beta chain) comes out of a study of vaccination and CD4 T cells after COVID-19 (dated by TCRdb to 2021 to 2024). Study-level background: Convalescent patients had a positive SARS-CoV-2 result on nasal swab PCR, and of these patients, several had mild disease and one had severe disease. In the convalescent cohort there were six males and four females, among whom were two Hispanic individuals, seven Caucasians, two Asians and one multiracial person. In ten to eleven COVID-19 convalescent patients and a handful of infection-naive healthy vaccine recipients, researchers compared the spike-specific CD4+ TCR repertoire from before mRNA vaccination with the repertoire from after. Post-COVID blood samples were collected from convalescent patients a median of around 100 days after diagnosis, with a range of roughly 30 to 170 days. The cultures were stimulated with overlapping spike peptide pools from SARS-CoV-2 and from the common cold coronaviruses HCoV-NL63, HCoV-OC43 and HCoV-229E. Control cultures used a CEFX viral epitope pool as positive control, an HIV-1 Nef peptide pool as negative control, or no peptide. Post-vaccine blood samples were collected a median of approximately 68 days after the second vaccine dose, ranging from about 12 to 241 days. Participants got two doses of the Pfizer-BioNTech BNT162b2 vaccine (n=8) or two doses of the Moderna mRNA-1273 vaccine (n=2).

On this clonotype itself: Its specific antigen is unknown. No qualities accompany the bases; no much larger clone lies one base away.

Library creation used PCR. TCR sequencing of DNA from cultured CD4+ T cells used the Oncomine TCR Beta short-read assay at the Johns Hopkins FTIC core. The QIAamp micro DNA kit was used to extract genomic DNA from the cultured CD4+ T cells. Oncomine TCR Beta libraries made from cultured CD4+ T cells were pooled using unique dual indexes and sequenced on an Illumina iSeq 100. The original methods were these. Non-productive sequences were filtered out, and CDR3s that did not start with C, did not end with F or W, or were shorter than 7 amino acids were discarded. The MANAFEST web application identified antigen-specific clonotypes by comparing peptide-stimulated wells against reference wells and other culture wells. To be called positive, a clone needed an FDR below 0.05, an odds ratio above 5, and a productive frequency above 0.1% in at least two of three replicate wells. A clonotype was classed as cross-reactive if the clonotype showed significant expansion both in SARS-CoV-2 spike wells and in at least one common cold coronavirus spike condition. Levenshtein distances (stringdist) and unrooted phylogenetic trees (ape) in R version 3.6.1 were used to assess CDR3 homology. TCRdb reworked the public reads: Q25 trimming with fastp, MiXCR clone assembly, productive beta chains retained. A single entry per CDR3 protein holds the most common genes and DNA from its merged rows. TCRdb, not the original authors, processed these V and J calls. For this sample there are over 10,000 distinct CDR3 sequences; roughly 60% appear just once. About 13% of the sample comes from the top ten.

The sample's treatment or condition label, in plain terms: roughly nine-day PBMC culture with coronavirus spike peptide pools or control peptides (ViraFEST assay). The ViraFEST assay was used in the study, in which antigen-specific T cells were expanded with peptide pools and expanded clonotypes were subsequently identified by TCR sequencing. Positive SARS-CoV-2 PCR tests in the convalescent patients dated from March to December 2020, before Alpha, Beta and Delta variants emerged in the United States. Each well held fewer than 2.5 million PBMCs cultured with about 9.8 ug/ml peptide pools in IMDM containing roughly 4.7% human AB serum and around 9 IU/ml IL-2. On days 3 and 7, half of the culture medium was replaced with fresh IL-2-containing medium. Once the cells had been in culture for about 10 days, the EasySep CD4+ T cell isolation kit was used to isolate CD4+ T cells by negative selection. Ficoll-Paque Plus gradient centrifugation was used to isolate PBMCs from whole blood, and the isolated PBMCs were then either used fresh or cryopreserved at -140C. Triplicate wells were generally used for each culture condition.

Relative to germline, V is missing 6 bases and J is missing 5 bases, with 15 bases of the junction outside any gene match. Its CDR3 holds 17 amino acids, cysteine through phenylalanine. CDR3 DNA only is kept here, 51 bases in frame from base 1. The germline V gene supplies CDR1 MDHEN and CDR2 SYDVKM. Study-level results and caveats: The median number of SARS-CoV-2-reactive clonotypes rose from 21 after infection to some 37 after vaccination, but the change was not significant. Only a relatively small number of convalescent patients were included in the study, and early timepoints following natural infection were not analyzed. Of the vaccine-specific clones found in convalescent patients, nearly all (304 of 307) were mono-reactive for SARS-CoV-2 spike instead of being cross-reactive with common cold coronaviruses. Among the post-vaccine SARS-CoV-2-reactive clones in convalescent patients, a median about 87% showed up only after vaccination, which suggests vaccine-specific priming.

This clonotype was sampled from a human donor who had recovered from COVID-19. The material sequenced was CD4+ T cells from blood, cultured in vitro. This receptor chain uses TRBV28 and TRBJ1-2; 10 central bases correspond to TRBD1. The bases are TGTGCCAGCAGGACCGGGACAGGGGCCGCCGGGTCGTATGGCTACACCTTC. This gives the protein CASRTGTGAAGSYGYTF.